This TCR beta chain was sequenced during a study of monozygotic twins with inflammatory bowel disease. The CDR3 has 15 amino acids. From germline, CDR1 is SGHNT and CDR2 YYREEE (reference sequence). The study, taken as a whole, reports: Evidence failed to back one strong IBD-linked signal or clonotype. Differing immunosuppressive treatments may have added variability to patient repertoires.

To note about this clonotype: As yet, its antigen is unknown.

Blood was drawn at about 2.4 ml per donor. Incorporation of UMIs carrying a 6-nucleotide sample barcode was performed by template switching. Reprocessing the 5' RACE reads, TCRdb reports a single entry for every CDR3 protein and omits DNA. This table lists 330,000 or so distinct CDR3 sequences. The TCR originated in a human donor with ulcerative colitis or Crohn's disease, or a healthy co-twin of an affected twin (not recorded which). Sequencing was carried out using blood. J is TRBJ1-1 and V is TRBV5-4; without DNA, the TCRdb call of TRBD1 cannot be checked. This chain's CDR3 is CASSTYDRANTEAFF.